These T cell receptor beta chains were read from a single sample in a study of blood T cell repertoires in COVID-19. Data came from immunoSEQ multiplex PCR; TCRdb stores just in-frame clones and leaves some out. This table holds more than 150,000 clones, roughly 79% found once. The sequencing input was peripheral blood. These receptors were collected from a woman aged 80 or over with COVID-19, enrolled during active disease. CDR3s leave out the opening cysteine and the closing phenylalanine or tryptophan.

TRBV6-2/TRBV6-3,ASSYSTRDRKMNTEAF
TRBV5-1,ASSLVPGFTDTQY
TRBV19,ASRQGTANSPLH
TRBV7-6,ASSLASGSSGNTIY
TRBV18,ASSPSRGYYGYT
TRBV6-5,ASSYGGKNEQF
TRBV6-6,ASSYFPDRVEH
TRBV28,ASSPAGGNTDTQY
TRBV6-2/TRBV6-3,ASSYLGLANTGELF
TRBV5-6,ASSRGGGDYGYT
TRBV5-3,ARSTKSEVDEQF
TRBV19,ASSIAPGTGTSNQPQH
TRBV28,ASSLFGGQLSGANVLT
TRBV21-1,ASSKGLEGCTDTQY
TRBV6-5,ASSYSGQTDGYT
TRBV5-1,ASSEDSPYNEQF
TRBV12-3/TRBV12-4,ASSFLYYEQY
TRBV7-2,ASSPGLDNYGYT
TRBV20-1,SASRTGGKETQY
TRBV7-7,ASSPTGSYEQY
TRBV11-2,ASSSPRTGSFYNEQF
TRBV19,ASSGQGPYGYT